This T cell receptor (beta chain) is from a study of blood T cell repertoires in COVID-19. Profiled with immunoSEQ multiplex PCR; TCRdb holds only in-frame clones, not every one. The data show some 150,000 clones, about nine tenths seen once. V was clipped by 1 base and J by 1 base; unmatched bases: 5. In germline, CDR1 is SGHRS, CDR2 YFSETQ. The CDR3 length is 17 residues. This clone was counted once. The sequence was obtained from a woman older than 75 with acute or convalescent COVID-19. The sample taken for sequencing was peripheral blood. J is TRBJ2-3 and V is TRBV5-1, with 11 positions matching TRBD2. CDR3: CASSLLMTSGGTDTQYF. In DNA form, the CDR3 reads TGCGCCAGCAGCTTGCTCATGACTAGCGGGGGCACAGATACGCAGTATTTT.